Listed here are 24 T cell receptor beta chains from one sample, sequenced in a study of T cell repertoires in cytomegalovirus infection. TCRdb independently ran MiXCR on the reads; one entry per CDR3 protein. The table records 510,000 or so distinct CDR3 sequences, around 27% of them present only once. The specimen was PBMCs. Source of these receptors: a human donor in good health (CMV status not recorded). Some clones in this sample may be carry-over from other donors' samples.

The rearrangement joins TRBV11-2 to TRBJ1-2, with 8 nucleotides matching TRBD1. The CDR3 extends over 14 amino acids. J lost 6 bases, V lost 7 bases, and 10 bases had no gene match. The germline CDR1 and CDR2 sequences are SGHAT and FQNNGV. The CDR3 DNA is TGTGCCAGCATGTTACAGGGGGTTGAAAATGGCTACACCTTC. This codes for CASMLQGVENGYTF. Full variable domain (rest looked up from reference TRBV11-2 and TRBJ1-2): EAGVAQSPRYKIIEKRQSVAFWCNPISGHATLYWYQQILGQGPKLLIQFQNNGVVDDSQLPKDRFSAERLKGVDSTLKIQPAKLEDSAVYLCASMLQGVENGYTFGSGTRLTVV.

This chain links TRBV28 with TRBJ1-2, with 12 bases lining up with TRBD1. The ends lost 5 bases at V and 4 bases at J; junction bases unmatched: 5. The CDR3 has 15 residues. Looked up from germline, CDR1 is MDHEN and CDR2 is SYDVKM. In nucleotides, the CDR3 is TGTGCCAGCAGTCAGGGGACAGGGGGCAGCTATGGCTACACCTTC. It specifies CASSQGTGGSYGYTF.

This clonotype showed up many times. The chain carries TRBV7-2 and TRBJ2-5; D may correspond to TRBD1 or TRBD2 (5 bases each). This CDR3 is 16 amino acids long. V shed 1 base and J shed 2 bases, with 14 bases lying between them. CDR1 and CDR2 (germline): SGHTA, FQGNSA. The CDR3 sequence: CASSLGGPITQETQYF. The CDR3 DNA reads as TGTGCCAGCAGCTTAGGGGGACCGATCACACAAGAGACCCAGTACTTC.

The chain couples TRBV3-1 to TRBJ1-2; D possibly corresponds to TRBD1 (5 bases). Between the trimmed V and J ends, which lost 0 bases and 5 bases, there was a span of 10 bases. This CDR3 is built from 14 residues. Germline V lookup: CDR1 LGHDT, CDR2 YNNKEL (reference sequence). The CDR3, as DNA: TGTGCCAGCAGCCAAGAGGATAGGGGATATGGCTACACCTTC. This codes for CASSQEDRGYGYTF. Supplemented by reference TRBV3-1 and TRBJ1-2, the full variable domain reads DTAVSQTPKYLVTQMGNDKSIKCEQNLGHDTMYWYKQDSKKFLKIMFSYNNKELIINETVPNRFSPKSPDKAHLNLHINSLELGDSAVYFCASSQEDRGYGYTFGSGTRLTVV.

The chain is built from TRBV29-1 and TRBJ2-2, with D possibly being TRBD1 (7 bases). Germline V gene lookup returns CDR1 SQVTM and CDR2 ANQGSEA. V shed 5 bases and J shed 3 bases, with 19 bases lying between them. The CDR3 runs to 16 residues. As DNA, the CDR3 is TGCAGCGTTTTGAAGCGGGCAGGGGGTTACACCGGGGAGCTGTTTTTT. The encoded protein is CSVLKRAGGYTGELFF.

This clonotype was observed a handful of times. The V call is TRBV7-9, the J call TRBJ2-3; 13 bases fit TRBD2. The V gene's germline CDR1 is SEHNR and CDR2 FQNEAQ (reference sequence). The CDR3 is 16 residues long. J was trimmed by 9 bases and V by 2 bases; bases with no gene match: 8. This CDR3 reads CASSLSLAGGPLTQYF. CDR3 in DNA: TGTGCCAGCAGCTTATCACTAGCGGGAGGGCCATTAACGCAGTATTTT. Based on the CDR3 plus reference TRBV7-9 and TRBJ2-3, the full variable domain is DTGVSQNPRHKITKRGQNVTFRCDPISEHNRLYWYRQTLGQGPEFLTYFQNEAQLEKSRLLSDRFSAERPKGSFSTLEIQRTEQGDSAMYLCASSLSLAGGPLTQYFGPGTRLTVL.

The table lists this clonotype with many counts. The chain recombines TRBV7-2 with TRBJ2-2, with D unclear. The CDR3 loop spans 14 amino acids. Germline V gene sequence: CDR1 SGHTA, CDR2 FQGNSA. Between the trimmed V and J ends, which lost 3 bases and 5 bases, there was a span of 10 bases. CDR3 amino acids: CASSFEAKTGELFF. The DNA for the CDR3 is TGTGCCAGCAGCTTCGAGGCCAAGACCGGGGAGCTGTTTTTT. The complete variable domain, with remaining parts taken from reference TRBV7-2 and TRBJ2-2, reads GAGVSQSPSNKVTEKGKDVELRCDPISGHTALYWYRQSLGQGLEFLIYFQGNSAPDKSGLPSDRFSAERTGGSVSTLTIQRTQQEDSAVYLCASSFEAKTGELFFGEGSRLTVL.

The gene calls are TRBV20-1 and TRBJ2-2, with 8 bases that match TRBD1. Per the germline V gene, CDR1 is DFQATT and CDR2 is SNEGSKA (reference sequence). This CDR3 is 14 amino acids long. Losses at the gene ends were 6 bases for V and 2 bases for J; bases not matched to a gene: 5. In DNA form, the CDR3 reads TGCAGTGCAAAGGACAGGGTCAACACCGGGGAGCTGTTTTTT. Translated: CSAKDRVNTGELFF.

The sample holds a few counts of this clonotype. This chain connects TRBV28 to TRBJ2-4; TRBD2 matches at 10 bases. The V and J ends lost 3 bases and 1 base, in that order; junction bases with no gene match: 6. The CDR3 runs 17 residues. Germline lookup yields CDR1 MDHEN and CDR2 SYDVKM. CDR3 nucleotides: TGTGCCAGCAGTTTTCCTAGCGGGAGCGGGGCCAAAAACATTCAGTACTTC. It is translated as CASSFPSGSGAKNIQYF.

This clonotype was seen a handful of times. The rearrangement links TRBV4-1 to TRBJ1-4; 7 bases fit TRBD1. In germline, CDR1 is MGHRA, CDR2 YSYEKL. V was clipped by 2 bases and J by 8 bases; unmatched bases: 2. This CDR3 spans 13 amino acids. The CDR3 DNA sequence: TGCGCCAGCAGCCAAACAGGGGAAGAAAAACTGTTTTTT. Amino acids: CASSQTGEEKLFF.

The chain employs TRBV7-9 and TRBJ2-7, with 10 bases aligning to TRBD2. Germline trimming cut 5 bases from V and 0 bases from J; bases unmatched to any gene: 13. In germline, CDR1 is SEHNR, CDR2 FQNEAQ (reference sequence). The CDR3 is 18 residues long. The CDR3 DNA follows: TGTGCCAGCAGCCCACCAGCCCTTAGCGGGAGGCCCTCCTACGAGCAGTACTTC. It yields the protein CASSPPALSGRPSYEQYF.

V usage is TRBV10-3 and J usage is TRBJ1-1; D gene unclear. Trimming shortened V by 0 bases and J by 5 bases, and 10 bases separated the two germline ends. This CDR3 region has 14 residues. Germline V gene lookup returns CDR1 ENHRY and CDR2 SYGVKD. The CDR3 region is CAISESRERTEAFF. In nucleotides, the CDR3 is TGTGCCATCAGTGAGTCGCGTGAGAGGACTGAAGCTTTCTTT.

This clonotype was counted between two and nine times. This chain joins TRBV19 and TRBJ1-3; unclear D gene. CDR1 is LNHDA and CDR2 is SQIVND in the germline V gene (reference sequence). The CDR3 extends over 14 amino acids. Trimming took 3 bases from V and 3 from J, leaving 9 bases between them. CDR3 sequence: CASSIGQLGNTIYF. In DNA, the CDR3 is TGTGCCAGTAGTATTGGGCAGCTTGGAAACACCATATATTTT.

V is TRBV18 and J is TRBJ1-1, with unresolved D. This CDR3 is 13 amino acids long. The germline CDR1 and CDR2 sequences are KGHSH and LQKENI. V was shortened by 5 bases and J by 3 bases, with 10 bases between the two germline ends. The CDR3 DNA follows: TGTGCCAGCTCAATTAGCCAGGACACTGAAGCTTTCTTT. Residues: CASSISQDTEAFF.

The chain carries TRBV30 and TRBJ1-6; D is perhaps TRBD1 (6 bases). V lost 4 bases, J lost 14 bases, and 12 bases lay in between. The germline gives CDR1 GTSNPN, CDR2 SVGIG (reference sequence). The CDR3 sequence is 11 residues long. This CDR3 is CAWNGGAALHF. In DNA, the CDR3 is TGTGCCTGGAACGGGGGGGCGGCCCTCCACTTT.

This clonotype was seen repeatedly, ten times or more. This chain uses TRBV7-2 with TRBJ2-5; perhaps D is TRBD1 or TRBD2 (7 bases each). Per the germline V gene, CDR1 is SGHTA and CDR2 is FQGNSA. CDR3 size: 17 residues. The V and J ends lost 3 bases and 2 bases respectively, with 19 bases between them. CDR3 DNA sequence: TGTGCCAGCAGCTTTCAGGGGGGGCCAGGGGCGCAAGAGACCCAGTACTTC. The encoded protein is CASSFQGGPGAQETQYF.

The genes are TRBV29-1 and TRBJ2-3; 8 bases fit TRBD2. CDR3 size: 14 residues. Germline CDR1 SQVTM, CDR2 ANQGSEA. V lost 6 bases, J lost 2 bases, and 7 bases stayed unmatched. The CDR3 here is CSVAGEQNTDTQYF. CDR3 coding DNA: TGCAGCGTAGCGGGAGAGCAAAACACAGATACGCAGTATTTT.

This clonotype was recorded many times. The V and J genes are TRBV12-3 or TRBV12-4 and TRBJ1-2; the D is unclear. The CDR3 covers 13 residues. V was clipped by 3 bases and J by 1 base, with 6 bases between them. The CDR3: CASSLQVNYGYTF. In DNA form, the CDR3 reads TGTGCCAGCAGTTTGCAGGTTAACTATGGCTACACCTTC.

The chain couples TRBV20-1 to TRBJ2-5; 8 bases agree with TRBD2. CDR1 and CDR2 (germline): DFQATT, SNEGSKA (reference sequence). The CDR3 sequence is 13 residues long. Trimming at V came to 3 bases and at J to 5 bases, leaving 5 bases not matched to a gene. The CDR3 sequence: CSAREASGETQYF. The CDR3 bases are TGCAGTGCTAGGGAAGCTAGCGGGGAGACCCAGTACTTC.

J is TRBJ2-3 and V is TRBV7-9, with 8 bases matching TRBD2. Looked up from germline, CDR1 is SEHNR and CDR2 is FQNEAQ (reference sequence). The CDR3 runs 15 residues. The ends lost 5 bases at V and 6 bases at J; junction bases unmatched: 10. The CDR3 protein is CASSRGGSLYDTQYF. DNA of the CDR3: TGTGCCAGCAGCCGGGGGGGCTCCCTCTACGATACGCAGTATTTT.

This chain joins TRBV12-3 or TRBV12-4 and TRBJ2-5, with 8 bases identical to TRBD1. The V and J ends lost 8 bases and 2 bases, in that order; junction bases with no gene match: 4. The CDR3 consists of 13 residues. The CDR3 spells CASGRTGQETQYF. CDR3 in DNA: TGTGCCAGCGGACGGACAGGGCAAGAGACCCAGTACTTC.

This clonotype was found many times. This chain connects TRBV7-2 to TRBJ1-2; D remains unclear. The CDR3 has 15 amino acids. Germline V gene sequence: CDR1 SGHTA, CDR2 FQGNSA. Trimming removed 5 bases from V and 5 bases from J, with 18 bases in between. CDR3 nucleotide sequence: TGTGCCAGCAGCGCCGGGCACGGACCGTCTTATGGCTACACCTTC. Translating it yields CASSAGHGPSYGYTF.

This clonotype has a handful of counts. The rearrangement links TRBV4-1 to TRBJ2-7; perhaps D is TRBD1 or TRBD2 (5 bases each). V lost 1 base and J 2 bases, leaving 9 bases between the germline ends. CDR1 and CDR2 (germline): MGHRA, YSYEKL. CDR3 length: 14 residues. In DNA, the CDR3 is TGCGCCAGCAGCCAAGTCCCGGGGCCCTACGAGCAGTACTTC. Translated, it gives CASSQVPGPYEQYF.

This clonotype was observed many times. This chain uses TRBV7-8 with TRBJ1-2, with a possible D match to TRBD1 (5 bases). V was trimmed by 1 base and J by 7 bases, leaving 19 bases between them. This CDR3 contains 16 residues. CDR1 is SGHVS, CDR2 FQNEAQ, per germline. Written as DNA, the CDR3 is TGTGCCAGCAGCTTAGTTTCGGTGGGCGGACACGGTGGCTACACCTTC. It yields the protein CASSLVSVGGHGGYTF.